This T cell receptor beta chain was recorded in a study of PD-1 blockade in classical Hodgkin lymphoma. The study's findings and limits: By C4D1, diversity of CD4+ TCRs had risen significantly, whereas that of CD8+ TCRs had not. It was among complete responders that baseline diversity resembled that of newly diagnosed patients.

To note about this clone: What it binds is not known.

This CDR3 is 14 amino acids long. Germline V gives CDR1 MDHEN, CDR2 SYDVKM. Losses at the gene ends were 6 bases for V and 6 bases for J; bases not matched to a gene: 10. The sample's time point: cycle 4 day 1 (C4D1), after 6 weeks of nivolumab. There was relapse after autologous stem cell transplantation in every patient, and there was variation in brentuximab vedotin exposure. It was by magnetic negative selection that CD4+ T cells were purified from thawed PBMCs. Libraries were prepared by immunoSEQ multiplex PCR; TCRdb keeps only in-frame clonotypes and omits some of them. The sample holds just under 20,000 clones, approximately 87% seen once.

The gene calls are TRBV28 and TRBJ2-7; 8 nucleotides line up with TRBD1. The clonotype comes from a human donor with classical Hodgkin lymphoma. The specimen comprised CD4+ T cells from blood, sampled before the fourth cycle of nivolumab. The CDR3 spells CASSPPDRAGEQYF. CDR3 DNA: TGTGCCAGCAGCCCCCCGGACAGGGCTGGCGAGCAGTACTTC.